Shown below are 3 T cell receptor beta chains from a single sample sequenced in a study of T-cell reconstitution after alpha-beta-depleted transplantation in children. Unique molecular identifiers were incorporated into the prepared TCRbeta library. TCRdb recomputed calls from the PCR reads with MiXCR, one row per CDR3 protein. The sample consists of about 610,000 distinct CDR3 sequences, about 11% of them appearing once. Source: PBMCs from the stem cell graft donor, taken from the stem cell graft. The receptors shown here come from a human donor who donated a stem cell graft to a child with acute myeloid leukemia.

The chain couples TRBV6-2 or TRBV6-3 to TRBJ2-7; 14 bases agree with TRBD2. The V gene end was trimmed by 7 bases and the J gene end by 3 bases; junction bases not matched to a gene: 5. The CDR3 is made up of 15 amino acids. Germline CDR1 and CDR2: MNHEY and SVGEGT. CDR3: CASTGTSGRVYEQYF. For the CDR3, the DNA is TGTGCCAGCACCGGGACTAGCGGGAGAGTCTACGAGCAGTACTTC.

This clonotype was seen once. CDR3 DNA: TGTGCCAGCAGTTCCCCGTACCCAGAGACCCAGTACTTC. Translated, it gives CASSSPYPETQYF. The chain is built from TRBV28 and TRBJ2-5, with D uncertain. V was clipped by 4 bases and J by 4 bases, with 10 bases between them. The CDR3 loop spans 13 amino acids. CDR1 is MDHEN, CDR2 SYDVKM, per germline.

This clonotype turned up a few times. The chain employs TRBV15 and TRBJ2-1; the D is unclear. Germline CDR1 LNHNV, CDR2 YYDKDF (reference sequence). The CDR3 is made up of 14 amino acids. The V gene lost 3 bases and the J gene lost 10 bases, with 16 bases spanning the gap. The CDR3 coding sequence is TGTGCCACCAGCAGTTCCTTCTGGAACATAGAGCAGTTCTTC. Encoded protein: CATSSSFWNIEQFF.